The T cell receptor (beta chain) under discussion was sequenced for a study of blood T cell repertoires in COVID-19 (TCRdb year 2020). Background on the whole study: Samples from collaborators originated in the United States, Italy and Spain and spanned both the acute and convalescent phases of COVID-19. The prospective study material was composed of cDNA or gDNA derived from T cells, B-cell-depleted T cells, or PBMCs. Deeply sampled blood TCRbeta repertoires from subjects exposed to, actively infected with, or recovered from COVID-19 were included in the dataset. The repertoires were released in a freely available public database intended as a resource for research on the immune response to SARS-CoV-2. Samples came from the ongoing ImmuneRACE study (first 160 participants) plus 1,254 subjects from 6 global collaborators. A de-identified subject ID, COVID-19 status, age in years and sex were almost always included in the sample metadata. Where available, HLA class I and class II types were obtained from metadata supplied by the sample provider rather than from assay-based typing.

The investigation overall reported the following: The quantity of clinical and demographic metadata differed by source and by participant and was supplied without curation.

Each collaborating institution followed its own protocols to collect whole blood in K2EDTA tubes. For TCRbeta analysis, collaborators shipped samples in one of three forms: frozen whole blood, isolated PBMCs, or DNA extracted from either of those sample types. In regard to this clone: Its antigen is not yet known. It has no much larger one-base neighbor in the sample; base qualities were not kept.

The immunoSEQ Assay, a bias-controlled multiplex PCR, was used to amplify TCRbeta CDR3 regions from genomic DNA. In the original analysis: Nucleated cell counts per sample were estimated from amplification of reference gene primers within the assay. Sequence reads were collapsed and filtered to measure the absolute abundance of every unique TCRbeta CDR3 rearrangement. For each sample, productive Simpson clonality was calculated by taking the square root of Simpson's diversity index across productive rearrangements. TCRdb took this table from immuneACCESS and kept in-frame rearrangements with V and J called. Such tables lack part of the clones; where checked against another copy, unresolved V genes explain under half of the gap, and the rest is unexplained. V and J calls and clone size follow that table, whereas D and trimming were derived from the DNA. The sample contains roughly 110,000 clones, approximately 90% of them found a single time. The top ten clones comprise around 7% of the sample.

The junction carries 12 bases between V and J, which are trimmed by 5 bases and 10 bases respectively. From cysteine to phenylalanine, the CDR3 is 12 amino acids long. The read is trimmed to its CDR3 DNA, 36 bases read in frame from base 1. This receptor was obtained from a man aged 45-65 years with active or convalescent COVID-19. Recombination linked TRBV12-3 or TRBV12-4 to TRBJ2-1; the D gene lacks a confident call. Sequenced sample: peripheral blood. The CDR3 corresponds to CASSNMEREQFF. The nucleotide sequence is TGTGCCAGCAGTAATATGGAGCGCGAGCAGTTCTTC.